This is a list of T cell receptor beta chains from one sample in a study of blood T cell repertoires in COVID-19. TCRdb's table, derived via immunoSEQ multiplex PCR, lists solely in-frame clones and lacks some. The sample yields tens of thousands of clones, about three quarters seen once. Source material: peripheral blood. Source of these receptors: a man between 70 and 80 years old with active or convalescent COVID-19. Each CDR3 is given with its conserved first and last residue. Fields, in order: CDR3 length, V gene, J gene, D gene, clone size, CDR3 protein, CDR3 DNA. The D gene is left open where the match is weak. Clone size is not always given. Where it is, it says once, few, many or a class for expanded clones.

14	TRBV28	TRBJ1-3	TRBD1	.	CASSRGLAGNTIYF	TGTGCCAGCAGCAGGGGGTTGGCTGGAAACACCATATATTTT
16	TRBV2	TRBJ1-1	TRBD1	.	CASSEAQGQGRTEAFF	TGTGCCAGCAGTGAAGCCCAGGGACAGGGGAGGACTGAAGCTTTCTTT
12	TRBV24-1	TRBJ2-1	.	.	CATRDRNNEQFF	TGTGCCACCCGCGACAGAAATAATGAGCAGTTCTTC
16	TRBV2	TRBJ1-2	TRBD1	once	CASRATGSPNRVGYTF	TGTGCCAGCAGAGCGACAGGGTCGCCGAACCGGGTTGGCTACACCTTC
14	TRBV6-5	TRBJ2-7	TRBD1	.	CASGPQQGGSEQYF	TGTGCCAGCGGACCCCAACAGGGGGGAAGTGAGCAGTACTTC
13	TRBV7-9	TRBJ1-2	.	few	CASSLGQRSGYTF	TGTGCCAGCAGCTTAGGGCAGAGGAGCGGCTACACCTTC
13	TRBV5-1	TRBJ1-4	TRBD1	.	CASRDRGAEKLFF	TGCGCCAGCAGGGACAGGGGGGCTGAAAAACTGTTTTTT
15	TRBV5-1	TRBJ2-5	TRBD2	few	CASSHSGGPQETQYF	TGCGCCAGCAGCCATAGCGGGGGGCCGCAAGAGACCCAGTACTTC
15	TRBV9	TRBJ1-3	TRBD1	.	CASSRDSSSGNTIYF	TGTGCCAGCAGCCGGGACAGCAGCTCTGGAAACACCATATATTTT
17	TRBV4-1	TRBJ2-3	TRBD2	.	CASSPQTSGGSTDTQYF	TGCGCCAGCAGCCCCCAAACTAGCGGGGGGAGCACAGATACGCAGTATTTT
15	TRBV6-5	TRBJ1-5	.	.	CASSKGRGSNQPQHF	TGTGCCAGCAGTAAGGGCCGAGGGAGCAATCAGCCCCAGCATTTT
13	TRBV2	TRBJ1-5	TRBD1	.	CASSGTGNQPQHF	TGTGCCAGCAGCGGGACAGGGAATCAGCCCCAGCATTTT
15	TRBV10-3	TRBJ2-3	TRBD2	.	CAISESSGGPDTQYF	TGTGCCATCAGTGAGTCTAGCGGGGGACCAGATACGCAGTATTTT
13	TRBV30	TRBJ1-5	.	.	CAWSVRRDQPQHF	TGTGCCTGGAGTGTACGCCGGGATCAGCCCCAGCATTTT
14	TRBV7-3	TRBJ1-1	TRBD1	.	CASSFSTGATEAFF	TGTGCCAGCAGCTTCTCGACAGGGGCCACTGAAGCTTTCTTT
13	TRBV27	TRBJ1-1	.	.	CASTSTLNTEAFF	TGTGCCAGCACCTCGACATTGAACACTGAAGCTTTCTTT
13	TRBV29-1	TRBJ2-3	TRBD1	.	CSASTGGADTQYF	TGCAGCGCCTCGACAGGGGGCGCAGATACGCAGTATTTT
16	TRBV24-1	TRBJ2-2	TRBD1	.	CATSDPGTGETGELFF	TGTGCCACCAGTGATCCCGGGACAGGGGAGACCGGGGAGCTGTTTTTT
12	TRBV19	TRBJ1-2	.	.	CAAGDQGYGYTF	TGTGCTGCTGGAGATCAGGGTTATGGCTACACCTTC
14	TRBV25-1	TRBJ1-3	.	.	CASSDRTPGNTIYF	TGTGCCAGCAGCGACAGGACGCCGGGAAACACCATATATTTT
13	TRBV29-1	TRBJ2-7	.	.	CSAQARDSYEQYF	TGCAGCGCCCAAGCCCGGGACTCCTACGAGCAGTACTTC
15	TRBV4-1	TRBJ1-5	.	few	CASSQVRDVNQPQHF	TGCGCCAGCAGCCAAGTGCGGGACGTTAATCAGCCCCAGCATTTT
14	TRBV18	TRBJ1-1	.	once	CASSPPGLRTEAFF	TGTGCCAGCTCACCACCGGGACTCAGGACTGAAGCTTTCTTT
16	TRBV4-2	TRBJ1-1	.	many	CASSQDPTGMNTEAFF	TGTGCCAGCAGCCAAGATCCGACAGGCATGAACACTGAAGCTTTCTTT
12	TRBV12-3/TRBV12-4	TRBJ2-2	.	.	CASRLNTGELFF	TGTGCCAGCAGACTAAACACCGGGGAGCTGTTTTTT
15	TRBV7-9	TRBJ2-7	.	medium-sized	CASSPPGQGHREQYF	TGTGCCAGCAGCCCCCCGGGGCAGGGGCATAGGGAGCAGTACTTC
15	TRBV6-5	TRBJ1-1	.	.	CASLLDRNLNTEAFF	TGTGCCAGTTTGCTCGACAGGAACTTGAACACTGAAGCTTTCTTT
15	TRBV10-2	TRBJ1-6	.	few	CASTTGWETSSPLHF	TGCGCCAGCACCACAGGGTGGGAAACCAGTTCACCCCTCCACTTT
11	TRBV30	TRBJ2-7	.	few	CAWSVYDEQYF	TGTGCCTGGAGTGTATATGACGAGCAGTACTTC
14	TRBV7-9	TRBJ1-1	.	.	CASSQGTQNTEAFF	TGTGCCAGCTCACAGGGAACGCAAAACACTGAAGCTTTCTTT
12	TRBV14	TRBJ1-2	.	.	CASSQDLRRLTF	TGTGCCAGCAGCCAAGACTTACGGCGACTAACCTTC
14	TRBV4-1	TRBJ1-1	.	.	CASSQEARNTEAFF	TGCGCCAGCAGCCAAGAGGCCCGGAACACTGAAGCTTTCTTT
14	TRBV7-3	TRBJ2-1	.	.	CASKRDNLNNEQFF	TGTGCCAGCAAGCGGGACAACTTAAACAATGAGCAGTTCTTC
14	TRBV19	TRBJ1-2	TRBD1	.	CASSMDRGVYGYTF	TGTGCCAGTAGTATGGACAGGGGCGTCTATGGCTACACCTTC
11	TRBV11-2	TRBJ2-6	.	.	CASSLSNVLTF	TGTGCCAGCAGCCTCTCCAACGTCCTGACTTTC
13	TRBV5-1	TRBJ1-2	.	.	CASSSTTNYGYTF	TGCGCCAGCAGCTCGACAACCAACTATGGCTACACCTTC
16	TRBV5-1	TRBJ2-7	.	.	CASRNHETGFTYEQYF	TGCGCCAGCAGAAATCATGAGACGGGTTTTACCTACGAGCAGTACTTC
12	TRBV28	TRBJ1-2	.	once	CASSGAQRGYTF	TGTGCCAGCAGCGGCGCGCAGAGGGGCTACACCTTC
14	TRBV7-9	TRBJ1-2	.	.	CASSLREGDYGYTF	TGTGCCAGCAGCCTCAGGGAAGGGGACTATGGCTACACCTTC
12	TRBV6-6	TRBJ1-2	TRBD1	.	CASRRDSYGYTF	TGTGCCAGCAGGAGGGACAGCTATGGCTACACCTTC
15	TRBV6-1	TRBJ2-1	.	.	CASSEDGGGWNEQFF	TGTGCCAGCAGTGAAGATGGTGGGGGCTGGAATGAGCAGTTCTTC
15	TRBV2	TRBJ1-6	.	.	CASRPRGTADSPLHF	TGTGCCAGCAGGCCACGCGGGACGGCGGATTCACCCCTCCACTTT
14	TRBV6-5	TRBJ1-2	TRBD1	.	CASRRDRVDYGYTF	TGTGCCAGCAGAAGGGACAGGGTTGACTATGGCTACACCTTC